These 15 T cell receptor beta chains were all obtained from the same sample, sequenced in a study of T cells of healthy individuals. TCRdb reanalysed the 5' RACE reads using MiXCR and keeps one entry per CDR3 protein. Found here are some 100,000 distinct CDR3 sequences, approximately 18% of them singletons; the top ten hold over 5%. These receptors were obtained from a human donor in good health.

V and J are TRBV7-2 and TRBJ1-1; possibly TRBD1 for D (5 bases). The V gene lost 2 bases and the J gene lost 10 bases, with 14 bases spanning the gap. This CDR3 is built from 13 residues. CDR1 and CDR2 (germline): SGHTA, FQGNSA. The CDR3: CASSLQGLEIAFF. CDR3 DNA: TGTGCCAGCAGCTTACAGGGTCTGGAGATAGCTTTCTTT.

This rearrangement joins TRBV7-2 to TRBJ2-2; 9 nucleotides line up with TRBD1. The CDR3 has 14 residues. Germline assignment: CDR1 SGHTA and CDR2 FQGNSA. Trimming at V came to 4 bases and at J to 8 bases, leaving 5 bases not matched to a gene. The DNA of the CDR3 is TGTGCCAGCAGCTGGGACAGGGTTTTTGGGGAGCTGTTTTTT. Its translation is CASSWDRVFGELFF.

The chain's CDR3 is CASSFRTGHEKLFF. As DNA, the CDR3 is TGTGCCAGCAGCTTCCGGACAGGGCATGAAAAACTGTTTTTT. This chain joins TRBV11-2 and TRBJ1-4; 8 bases align to TRBD1. Trimming at V came to 3 bases and at J to 6 bases, leaving 3 bases not matched to a gene. This CDR3 is built from 14 residues. Germline V gives CDR1 SGHAT, CDR2 FQNNGV.

This clonotype was observed at least ten times. The chain links TRBV28 to TRBJ2-7; D is perhaps TRBD1 or TRBD2 (6 bases each). V shed 5 bases and J shed 6 bases, with 17 bases lying between them. Germline values: CDR1 MDHEN, CDR2 SYDVKM. The CDR3 covers 14 residues. CDR3 sequence reads: CASSLPGGGREQYF. CDR3 coding DNA: TGTGCCAGCAGTCTTCCCGGTGGGGGGCGCGAGCAGTACTTC.

Only a few counts were recorded for this clonotype. The chain carries TRBV6-5 and TRBJ2-1, with 7 nucleotides matching TRBD2. In germline, CDR1 is MNHEY, CDR2 SVGAGI. The CDR3 is 13 amino acids. CDR3 coding DNA: TGTGCTACTAGCGCAGCGTCCTACAATGAGCAGTTCTTC. The encoded protein is CATSAASYNEQFF.

The genes are TRBV16 and TRBJ2-7, with 8 bases fitting TRBD2. The germline gives CDR1 KGHSY, CDR2 FQNENV. The V gene end was trimmed by 0 bases and the J gene end by 0 bases; junction bases not matched to a gene: 7. This CDR3 spans 17 amino acids. DNA for the CDR3: TGTGCCAGCAGCCAATCTTGGAGTAGCGGGAACTCCTACGAGCAGTACTTC. Its protein product is CASSQSWSSGNSYEQYF.

This clonotype turned up a few times. The chain couples TRBV6-5 to TRBJ2-5; 9 bases match TRBD2. The trim removed 7 bases at V and 4 bases at J, leaving 10 bases unmatched. The CDR3 covers 15 residues. Germline values: CDR1 MNHEY, CDR2 SVGAGI. CDR3 protein: CASNRGGGAPETQYF. Written as DNA, the CDR3 is TGTGCCAGCAATAGGGGCGGGGGGGCCCCAGAGACCCAGTACTTC.

This clonotype was detected ten times or more. The rearrangement joins TRBV9 to TRBJ2-1; D is unresolved. The CDR3 is made up of 13 amino acids. The germline V and J ends were trimmed by 4 bases and 3 bases, with 8 bases remaining between them. Germline V gene data show CDR1 as SGDLS and CDR2 as YYNGEE. CDR3 bases: TGTGCCAGCAGCTCCCCAAGCTACAATGAGCAGTTCTTC. This gives the protein CASSSPSYNEQFF.

The gene calls are TRBV15 and TRBJ1-4, with unresolved D. Trimming took 5 bases from V and 1 from J, leaving 8 bases between them. The germline V gene has CDR1 LNHNV and CDR2 YYDKDF (reference sequence). CDR3 size: 14 residues. CDR3 region: CATSDGLTNEKLFF. The CDR3 DNA reads TGTGCCACCAGCGATGGGCTAACTAATGAAAAACTGTTTTTT.

This clonotype was found a few times. The chain has TRBV5-3 and TRBJ1-1; perhaps TRBD1 as D (6 bases). TRBV5-3 is identified as an open reading frame with a role that is uncertain. V dropped 0 bases and J dropped 3 bases, with 9 bases sitting between them. The CDR3 is 14 residues long. In nucleotides, the CDR3 is TGTGCCAGAAGCTTGGATACAGGGCACACTGAAGCTTTCTTT. Encoded protein: CARSLDTGHTEAFF.

J is TRBJ1-1 and V is TRBV7-2; a possible D gene is TRBD1 (6 bases). V lost 5 bases and J lost 1, with 11 bases in between. The germline CDR1 and CDR2 sequences are SGHTA and FQGNSA. The CDR3 covers 14 residues. CDR3 loop: CASSIWGQNTEAFF. Written as DNA, the CDR3 is TGTGCCAGCAGCATATGGGGGCAGAACACTGAAGCTTTCTTT.

This rearrangement joins TRBV28 to TRBJ2-7; 10 bases align to TRBD2. Germline values: CDR1 MDHEN, CDR2 SYDVKM. This CDR3 has 16 residues. Trimming took 5 bases from V and 4 from J; bases not matched to a gene: 11. The CDR3 sequence: CASSPGLAAPLYEQYF. DNA of the CDR3: TGTGCCAGCAGTCCAGGACTAGCGGCACCCCTTTACGAGCAGTACTTC.

This clonotype was recorded a few times. The chain is built from TRBV23-1 and TRBJ2-5; D unresolved. TRBV23-1 falls under the ORF class, with uncertain function. The V and J ends lost 3 bases and 0 bases respectively, with 8 bases between them. There are 14 residues in the CDR3. The CDR3 nucleotides read TGCGCCAGCAGTCATGGTACGGACCAAGAGACCCAGTACTTC. Translation gives CASSHGTDQETQYF.

This clonotype appeared many times. The gene calls are TRBV28 and TRBJ1-1; no firm D call. Per germline, CDR1 MDHEN and CDR2 SYDVKM. The V gene lost 3 bases and the J gene lost 4 bases, with 3 bases spanning the gap. The CDR3 totals 11 residues. The CDR3 DNA reads as TGTGCCAGCAGTTTGGGCACTGAAGCTTTCTTT. Its protein product is CASSLGTEAFF. Looking up the rest from reference TRBV28 and TRBJ1-1 gives the full variable domain: DVKVTQSSRYLVKRTGEKVFLECVQDMDHENMFWYRQDPGLGLRLIYFSYDVKMKEKGDIPEGYSVSREKKERFSLILESASTNQTSMYLCASSLGTEAFFGQGTRLTVV.

This clonotype was seen only a few times. The genes are TRBV5-1 and TRBJ2-3; TRBD2 matches at 7 bases. The CDR3 is 14 residues long. Germline CDR1 reads SGHRS; CDR2 reads YFSETQ. V trimming: 1 base; J trimming: 4 bases; junction bases outside the gene matches: 3. The CDR3 reads CASSLMLAADTQYF. CDR3 nucleotide sequence: TGCGCCAGCAGCTTGATGCTAGCGGCAGATACGCAGTATTTT.